This T cell receptor beta chain comes out of a study of blood T cells in healthy people across ages. There are 15 residues in the CDR3. V was pared by 5 bases and J by 7 bases, with 18 bases between. Looked up from germline, CDR1 is MNHEY and CDR2 is SMNVEV (reference sequence). Using a J-beta primer mix together with a sample-barcoded 5' primer, a second PCR was run for 7 to 11 cycles. From the 5' RACE reads, TCRdb called clonotypes with MiXCR, one entry per CDR3 protein. The data contain roughly 830,000 distinct CDR3 sequences, less than 80% of them singletons. The specimen sequenced was blood. This TCR derives from a man aged 25 to 40 in good health. The V and J genes are TRBV27 and TRBJ2-1; D unclear. As DNA, the CDR3 is TGTGCCAGCAGTACCTTTTGGTCAGCACGAAATGAGCAGTTCTTC. The encoded protein is CASSTFWSARNEQFF.